This passage covers 5 T cell receptor beta chains from one sample sequenced in a study of T-cell memory formation after mild COVID-19. MiXCR, run by TCRdb on the 5' RACE reads, gives a single entry per CDR3 protein. The sample lists just under 550,000 distinct CDR3 sequences; around 20% were seen once. The source material was PBMCs or a T cell subset sorted from them (not recorded which). The receptors come from an adult woman who had mild COVID-19 (a few samples of this study predate the infection). Cell type and time point are not known.

This clonotype has just a few counts. The chain is built from TRBV19 and TRBJ1-1; D remains ambiguous. The CDR3 has 18 amino acids. V was pared by 2 bases and J by 3 bases, with 22 bases between. Looked up from germline, CDR1 is LNHDA and CDR2 is SQIVND (reference sequence). CDR3 region: CASSIKVLGPGRYTEAFF. DNA for the CDR3: TGTGCCAGTAGTATAAAGGTTCTCGGCCCCGGACGGTACACTGAAGCTTTCTTT.

A few counts support this clonotype. This rearrangement joins TRBV14 to TRBJ2-5; 12 bases match TRBD2. Per germline, CDR1 SGHDN and CDR2 FVKESK. With V trimmed by 1 base and J by 4 bases, 7 bases remained unmatched. The CDR3 extends over 17 amino acids. For the CDR3, the DNA is TGTGCCAGCAGCCAAGGACTAGCGGGAGTGTCGAGAGAGACCCAGTACTTC. It codes for CASSQGLAGVSRETQYF.

The rearrangement uses TRBV5-1 and TRBJ2-5, with 9 bases that match TRBD1. Germline CDR1 and CDR2: SGHRS and YFSETQ. Trimming removed 4 bases from V and 3 bases from J; junction bases left unmatched: 13. The CDR3 runs to 17 residues. The CDR3 region is CASSPGAQGAGEETQYF. In DNA form, the CDR3 reads TGCGCCAGCAGCCCGGGCGCACAGGGGGCCGGGGAAGAGACCCAGTACTTC.

The V gene is TRBV21-1, the J gene TRBJ2-1; TRBD1 is the table's D call and was not checked against the DNA. TRBV21-1 counts as a pseudogene. CDR3 length equals 18 residues. CDR3 nucleotide sequence: TGTGCCAGCAGCAAAGCTCGGACAGGGATTAACTCCTACAATGAGCAGTTCTTC. Translation: CASSKARTGINSYNEQFF.

The chain joins TRBV30 to TRBJ2-7; the D gene is possibly TRBD1 (5 bases). Trimming stripped 8 bases from V and 3 bases from J, with 11 bases between. This CDR3 is built from 11 residues. Germline V gene data show CDR1 as GTSNPN and CDR2 as SVGIG (reference sequence). In nucleotides, the CDR3 is TGTGCCGGATCAGACAGCTACGAGCAGTACTTC. It encodes CAGSDSYEQYF. The variable domain in full, with the rest retrieved from reference TRBV30 and TRBJ2-7, is SQTIHQWPATLVQPVGSPLSLECTVEGTSNPNLYWYRQAAGRGLQLLFYSVGIGQISSEVPQNLSASRPQDRQFILSSKKLLLSDSGFYLCAGSDSYEQYFGPGTRLTVT.